The 3 T cell receptor beta chains given below trace back to one sample, sequenced in a study of blood T cell repertoires in COVID-19. Repertoires were generated with immunoSEQ multiplex PCR, while TCRdb's copy carries only in-frame clones and drops some. The table includes approximately 130,000 clones, around four fifths detected once. Sequencing was done on a sample of peripheral blood. The source of these receptors is a human donor in a cohort sampled during active COVID-19.

V gene TRBV3-1 (or the pseudogene TRBV3-2) combines with J gene TRBJ1-3, with D possibly TRBD1 on 5 matching bases. Germline CDR1 LGHDT, CDR2 YNNKEL (reference sequence). The ends were cut back, 6 bases at V and 0 bases at J, with 9 bases in the middle. The CDR3 contains 14 residues. Here the CDR3 reads CASSRGGSGNTIYF. In DNA, the CDR3 is TGTGCCAGCAGTCGGGGGGGCTCTGGAAACACCATATATTTT.

The V and J genes are TRBV6-5 and TRBJ2-7; the D gene is possibly TRBD1 (5 bases). Trimming shortened V by 7 bases and J by 5 bases, and 18 bases separated the two germline ends. Germline assignment: CDR1 MNHEY and CDR2 SVGAGI. The CDR3 contains 14 residues. The CDR3 protein is CASIPRGMHDEQYF. The CDR3 DNA sequence: TGTGCCAGCATTCCTAGGGGCATGCACGACGAGCAGTACTTC.

The V gene is TRBV29-1, the J gene TRBJ1-2, with 10 bases fitting TRBD1. V shed 3 bases and J 4 bases; nucleotides not matched to a gene: 11. This CDR3 is built from 16 residues. Germline loops: CDR1 SQVTM, CDR2 ANQGSEA. CDR3: CSVDVDRGMLGYGYTF. The CDR3 bases are TGCAGCGTTGATGTGGACAGGGGGATGTTGGGCTATGGCTACACCTTC.